These 30 T cell receptor beta chains originate from one sample sequenced in a study of T cell repertoires in cytomegalovirus infection. TCRdb used MiXCR to reprocess the reads, holding one entry per CDR3 protein. The sample shows hundreds of thousands of distinct CDR3 sequences, roughly a third of them seen only once. Their target antigens are unknown. Source: cultured PBMCs, taken from culture after CMV antigen stimulation. The source of these receptors is a human donor in good health (CMV status not recorded). Some clones in this sample may be carry-over from other donors' samples.

This clonotype was found many times. The rearrangement links TRBV7-9 to TRBJ2-1; maybe TRBD2 (6 bases). Germline V gene lookup returns CDR1 SEHNR and CDR2 FQNEAQ (reference sequence). With 2 bases removed from V and 4 bases from J, the gap between germline ends came to 12 bases. The length of the CDR3 is 15 residues. The DNA for the CDR3 is TGTGCCAGCAGCTTACTCTCCGGGACTTACAATGAGCAGTTCTTC. As protein: CASSLLSGTYNEQFF. Looking up the rest from reference TRBV7-9 and TRBJ2-1 gives the full variable domain: DTGVSQNPRHKITKRGQNVTFRCDPISEHNRLYWYRQTLGQGPEFLTYFQNEAQLEKSRLLSDRFSAERPKGSFSTLEIQRTEQGDSAMYLCASSLLSGTYNEQFFGPGTRLTVL.

The chain uses TRBV28 and TRBJ2-3; TRBD2 aligns across 11 bases. The CDR3 covers 16 residues. Germline V gene sequence: CDR1 MDHEN, CDR2 SYDVKM. The trim removed 4 bases at V and 8 bases at J, leaving 11 bases unmatched. CDR3 protein: CASSSPGTSGVATQYF. CDR3 in DNA: TGTGCCAGCAGTTCGCCCGGGACTAGCGGTGTGGCTACGCAGTATTTT.

The chain combines TRBV7-9 with TRBJ1-2; D gene unclear. V was pared by 5 bases and J by 4 bases, with 20 bases between. This CDR3 comprises 16 residues. Germline V lookup: CDR1 SEHNR, CDR2 FQNEAQ (reference sequence). Here the CDR3 reads CASSPSPLGGGYGYTF. Here the CDR3 DNA reads TGTGCCAGCAGCCCCAGCCCACTAGGTGGTGGCTATGGCTACACCTTC.

The V gene is TRBV18, the J gene TRBJ2-7; 10 nucleotides match TRBD2. This CDR3 contains 16 residues. V was clipped by 5 bases and J by 1 base; unmatched bases: 8. The germline V gene encodes CDR1 KGHSH and CDR2 LQKENI. The CDR3 spells CASSVAGGQFSYEQYF. The CDR3 DNA is TGTGCCAGCTCAGTAGCGGGGGGCCAATTTTCCTACGAGCAGTACTTC.

The chain couples TRBV6-2 or TRBV6-3 to TRBJ2-1; D unresolved. CDR1 is MNHEY, CDR2 SVGEGT, per germline. V was cut by 6 bases and J by 8 bases, with 14 bases left in between. There are 13 residues in the CDR3. The DNA of the CDR3 is TGTGCCAGCAGCCAATTAGGAGATGATGAGCAGTTCTTC. The encoded protein is CASSQLGDDEQFF.

The chain carries TRBV18 and TRBJ1-5; D is uncertain. Trimming shortened V by 8 bases and J by 0 bases, and 17 bases separated the two germline ends. This CDR3 has 16 amino acids. CDR1 is KGHSH and CDR2 is LQKENI in the germline V gene. For the CDR3, the DNA is TGTGCCAGCCCCCCGACGTGGGAGTATAGCAATCAGCCCCAGCATTTT. Translation: CASPPTWEYSNQPQHF. Full variable domain (outside the CDR3, taken from reference TRBV18 and TRBJ1-5): NAGVMQNPRHLVRRRGQEARLRCSPMKGHSHVYWYRQLPEEGLKFMVYLQKENIIDESGMPKERFSAEFPKEGPSILRIQQVVRGDSAAYFCASPPTWEYSNQPQHFGDGTRLSIL.

The chain joins TRBV19 to TRBJ1-5, with TRBD1 matching 8 bases. V shed 6 bases, J shed 5 bases, and the junction held 12 bases outside the gene matches. CDR3 size: 16 residues. Germline V gene lookup returns CDR1 LNHDA and CDR2 SQIVND (reference sequence). The CDR3 DNA reads TGTGCCAGTAGAAGGGACGGACAGGGAAGACATCAGCCCCAGCATTTT. It translates to CASRRDGQGRHQPQHF.

In this sample, this clonotype turned up many times. The chain recombines TRBV2 with TRBJ1-4; D possibly corresponds to TRBD1 (5 bases). The CDR3 has 14 residues. The germline CDR1 and CDR2 sequences are SNHLY and FYNNEI. V gave up 4 bases and J gave up 8 bases, with 14 bases separating them. CDR3 in amino acids: CASSGGPGREKLFF. The CDR3 nucleotides are TGTGCCAGCAGTGGGGGACCGGGAAGGGAAAAACTGTTTTTT.

The chain links TRBV5-6 to TRBJ1-4, with 8 nucleotides matching TRBD1. The CDR3 has 15 residues. The germline V gene has CDR1 SGHDT and CDR2 YYEEEE. J was trimmed by 2 bases and V by 3 bases; bases with no gene match: 3. The CDR3 spells CASSYQGATNEKLFF. The CDR3 DNA follows: TGTGCCAGCAGCTACCAGGGGGCGACTAATGAAAAACTGTTTTTT.

The chain carries TRBV19 and TRBJ2-2, with D possibly being TRBD1 or TRBD2 (6 bases each). Germline V lookup: CDR1 LNHDA, CDR2 SQIVND (reference sequence). The CDR3 consists of 16 residues. Trimming removed 5 bases from V and 4 bases from J, with 17 bases in between. Here the CDR3 reads CASSWRGAPGTGELFF. In nucleotides, the CDR3 is TGTGCCAGTAGTTGGAGGGGGGCGCCGGGCACCGGGGAGCTGTTTTTT. The full variable domain, in which reference TRBV19 and TRBJ2-2 provide the parts outside the CDR3, is DGGITQSPKYLFRKEGQNVTLSCEQNLNHDAMYWYRQDPGQGLRLIYYSQIVNDFQKGDIAEGYSVSREKKESFPLTVTSAQKNPTAFYLCASSWRGAPGTGELFFGEGSRLTVL.

This chain links TRBV18 with TRBJ2-3, with TRBD1 matching 11 bases. The CDR3 loop spans 15 amino acids. J lost 3 bases, V lost 4 bases, and 3 bases had no gene match. From germline, CDR1 is KGHSH and CDR2 LQKENI. Here the CDR3 DNA reads TGTGCCAGCTCACAAGGGACAGGGGGGACAGATACGCAGTATTTT. It specifies CASSQGTGGTDTQYF.

The table lists this clonotype with many counts. V gene TRBV7-2 combines with J gene TRBJ2-2, with unresolved D. V lost 2 bases, J lost 1 base, and 5 bases lay in between. This CDR3 spans 14 amino acids. The germline V gene encodes CDR1 SGHTA and CDR2 FQGNSA. The CDR3 coding sequence is TGTGCCAGCAGCTTATGGGGGAACACCGGGGAGCTGTTTTTT. This translates into CASSLWGNTGELFF. The full variable domain, rest sourced from reference TRBV7-2 and TRBJ2-2, is GAGVSQSPSNKVTEKGKDVELRCDPISGHTALYWYRQSLGQGLEFLIYFQGNSAPDKSGLPSDRFSAERTGGSVSTLTIQRTQQEDSAVYLCASSLWGNTGELFFGEGSRLTVL.

The rearrangement joins TRBV29-1 to TRBJ1-1; a weak D match, TRBD1 (6 bases). CDR3 size: 12 residues. V lost 6 bases and J 2 bases, leaving 10 bases between the germline ends. The germline gives CDR1 SQVTM, CDR2 ANQGSEA. The CDR3 bases are TGCAGCGTCCACAGGGTTAACACTGAAGCTTTCTTT. This encodes CSVHRVNTEAFF.

This clonotype has more than one count but fewer than ten. The rearrangement links TRBV6-1 to TRBJ2-5, with D possibly matching TRBD1 (6 bases). V lost 9 bases and J 6 bases, leaving 20 bases between the germline ends. The CDR3 is 14 residues long. Germline CDR1 and CDR2: MNHNS and SASEGT. CDR3 bases: TGTGCCAGTCTGACCCTCACAGGGAGCAAGACCCAGTACTTC. It yields the protein CASLTLTGSKTQYF.

There are a few counts of this clonotype. The rearrangement links TRBV12-3 or TRBV12-4 to TRBJ2-7; no definite D call. The CDR3 sequence is 12 residues long. With 5 bases removed from V and 7 bases from J, the gap between germline ends came to 12 bases. The CDR3 region is CASSKEFWEQYF. In nucleotides, the CDR3 is TGTGCCAGCAGTAAGGAGTTCTGGGAGCAGTACTTC.

The V gene is TRBV10-3, the J gene TRBJ1-1; D unresolved. CDR1 is ENHRY and CDR2 is SYGVKD in the germline V gene. Trimming removed 4 bases from V and 1 base from J, with 4 bases in between. The CDR3 contains 12 residues. For the CDR3, the DNA is TGTGCCATCAGTGTAACGAACACTGAAGCTTTCTTT. It specifies CAISVTNTEAFF.

This clonotype was detected a few times. This chain joins TRBV20-1 and TRBJ2-5; weak D call: TRBD1 (5 bases). V gave up 3 bases and J gave up 3 bases, with 8 bases separating them. Per germline, CDR1 DFQATT and CDR2 SNEGSKA (reference sequence). The CDR3 covers 12 residues. The CDR3 protein is CSASLTEETQYF. The CDR3 DNA reads as TGCAGTGCTAGCTTGACAGAAGAGACCCAGTACTTC.

This chain connects TRBV27 to TRBJ1-5, with 7 bases aligning to TRBD1. Germline trimming cut 5 bases from V and 7 bases from J; bases unmatched to any gene: 14. The germline V gene encodes CDR1 MNHEY and CDR2 SMNVEV (reference sequence). The CDR3 runs 16 residues. CDR3 in amino acids: CASSLRGTEEGQPQHF. The CDR3 DNA reads as TGTGCCAGCAGTCTTAGGGGGACAGAGGAGGGGCAGCCCCAGCATTTT.

This clonotype showed up just a few times. This chain joins TRBV7-8 and TRBJ1-1; D perhaps matches TRBD1 (6 bases). Trimming pared 5 bases from V and 4 bases from J, leaving 11 bases between. CDR1 is SGHVS, CDR2 FQNEAQ, per germline. This CDR3 comprises 13 residues. The CDR3 DNA reads TGTGCCAGCAGCACAGGGTGGCGCACTGAAGCTTTCTTT. Its translation is CASSTGWRTEAFF.

This clonotype was counted a few times. This chain uses TRBV11-3 with TRBJ2-3; maybe TRBD1 (7 bases). Between the trimmed V and J ends, which lost 3 bases and 7 bases, there was a span of 14 bases. Germline-derived CDR1 and CDR2 are SGHNT and YENEEA. The CDR3 is made up of 14 amino acids. CDR3 in amino acids: CASSLEGARNTQYF. CDR3 nucleotides: TGTGCCAGCAGCTTGGAGGGGGCGCGGAATACGCAGTATTTT.

This clonotype was observed many times. The chain couples TRBV7-2 to TRBJ2-7, with D maybe TRBD1 (5 bases). Germline V gene sequence: CDR1 SGHTA, CDR2 FQGNSA. V dropped 5 bases and J dropped 4 bases, with 21 bases sitting between them. The CDR3 spans 16 residues. The CDR3 DNA follows: TGTGCCAGCAGCCTCCGCGACAGCGACCAACGGTACGAGCAGTACTTC. Translated, it gives CASSLRDSDQRYEQYF.

This clonotype was found a few times. This rearrangement joins TRBV30 to TRBJ1-1; D perhaps matches TRBD1 (6 bases). V dropped 1 base and J dropped 5 bases, with 17 bases sitting between them. Germline V CDR1 and CDR2: GTSNPN, SVGIG (reference sequence). This CDR3 is built from 15 residues. Written as DNA, the CDR3 is TGTGCCTGGAGTGGAAGGGGGGTAGGATTAACTGAAGCTTTCTTT. Amino acid sequence: CAWSGRGVGLTEAFF.

The rearrangement links TRBV3-1 to TRBJ2-2; the D is unclear. Germline values: CDR1 LGHDT, CDR2 YNNKEL (reference sequence). Deletions cut 5 bases from V and 5 bases from J, with 12 bases between. This CDR3 region has 14 residues. CDR3 in DNA: TGTGCCAGCAGCTCCCTGGGAAAAACCGGGGAGCTGTTTTTT. Its translation is CASSSLGKTGELFF.

The chain links TRBV12-5 to TRBJ2-1; 8 nucleotides agree with TRBD2. Germline V CDR1 and CDR2: LGHNT, FRNRAP. The V segment lost 2 bases and the J segment 13 bases; nucleotides outside the gene matches: 7. The CDR3 contains 13 residues. CDR3 nucleotide sequence: TGTGCTAGTGGTTTGCGGCGGGAGGAGGGACAGTTCTTC. Protein product: CASGLRREEGQFF.

This clonotype showed up just a few times. The J gene is TRBJ1-3, the V gene TRBV12-3 or TRBV12-4; weak D call: TRBD1 (5 bases). This CDR3 is 14 amino acids long. Between the trimmed V and J ends, which lost 4 bases and 9 bases, there was a span of 16 bases. CDR3 sequence: CASSSRDGRATIYF. CDR3 nucleotides: TGTGCCAGCAGTTCGCGGGACGGTCGCGCCACCATATATTTT.

This clonotype was detected a few times. V and J are TRBV10-3 and TRBJ2-5; 8 bases map to TRBD2. The CDR3 runs 14 residues. V lost 6 bases and J lost 4; bases outside the gene matches: 7. The germline gives CDR1 ENHRY, CDR2 SYGVKD. The CDR3 sequence: CAISDSGIRETQYF. CDR3 coding DNA: TGTGCCATCAGCGATAGCGGGATACGAGAGACCCAGTACTTC.

This clonotype was observed once. The CDR3 is CASSTPSGRKDEQYF. The CDR3 DNA follows: TGTGCCAGTAGTACCCCAAGCGGGAGGAAAGACGAGCAGTACTTC. The rearrangement links TRBV19 to TRBJ2-7; TRBD2 agrees at 9 bases. This CDR3 region has 15 residues. The V segment lost 4 bases and the J segment 5 bases; nucleotides outside the gene matches: 9. Looked up from germline, CDR1 is LNHDA and CDR2 is SQIVND (reference sequence).

This clonotype appeared a few times. The chain carries TRBV6-2 or TRBV6-3 and TRBJ1-1, with 7 positions matching TRBD1. Germline V gene sequence: CDR1 MNHEY, CDR2 SVGEGT. V lost 7 bases to trimming and J lost 5 bases; unmatched junction nucleotides: 13. This CDR3 comprises 15 residues. CDR3 region: CASTQFRTGVTEAFF. CDR3 nucleotide sequence: TGTGCCAGCACCCAATTCCGAACAGGGGTTACTGAAGCTTTCTTT.

This clonotype was counted between two and nine times. The chain employs TRBV7-2 and TRBJ1-3, with D unclear. The CDR3 covers 13 residues. Trimming cost V 5 bases and J 0 bases, with 5 bases left between them. Germline CDR1 SGHTA, CDR2 FQGNSA. The CDR3 loop is CASSIYSGNTIYF. Written as DNA, the CDR3 is TGTGCCAGCAGCATTTACTCTGGAAACACCATATATTTT.

Concerning this clonotype itself: A read error is possible here, since a much larger clone lies one base away. The rearrangement uses TRBV7-2 and TRBJ2-3; D is uncertain. This CDR3 is 14 amino acids long. Germline V gene sequence: CDR1 SGHTA, CDR2 FQGNSA. The CDR3 loop is CASSLTRFPDMQYF. The CDR3 bases are TGTGCCAGCAGCTTGACTCGCTTCCCAGATATGCAGTATTTT.